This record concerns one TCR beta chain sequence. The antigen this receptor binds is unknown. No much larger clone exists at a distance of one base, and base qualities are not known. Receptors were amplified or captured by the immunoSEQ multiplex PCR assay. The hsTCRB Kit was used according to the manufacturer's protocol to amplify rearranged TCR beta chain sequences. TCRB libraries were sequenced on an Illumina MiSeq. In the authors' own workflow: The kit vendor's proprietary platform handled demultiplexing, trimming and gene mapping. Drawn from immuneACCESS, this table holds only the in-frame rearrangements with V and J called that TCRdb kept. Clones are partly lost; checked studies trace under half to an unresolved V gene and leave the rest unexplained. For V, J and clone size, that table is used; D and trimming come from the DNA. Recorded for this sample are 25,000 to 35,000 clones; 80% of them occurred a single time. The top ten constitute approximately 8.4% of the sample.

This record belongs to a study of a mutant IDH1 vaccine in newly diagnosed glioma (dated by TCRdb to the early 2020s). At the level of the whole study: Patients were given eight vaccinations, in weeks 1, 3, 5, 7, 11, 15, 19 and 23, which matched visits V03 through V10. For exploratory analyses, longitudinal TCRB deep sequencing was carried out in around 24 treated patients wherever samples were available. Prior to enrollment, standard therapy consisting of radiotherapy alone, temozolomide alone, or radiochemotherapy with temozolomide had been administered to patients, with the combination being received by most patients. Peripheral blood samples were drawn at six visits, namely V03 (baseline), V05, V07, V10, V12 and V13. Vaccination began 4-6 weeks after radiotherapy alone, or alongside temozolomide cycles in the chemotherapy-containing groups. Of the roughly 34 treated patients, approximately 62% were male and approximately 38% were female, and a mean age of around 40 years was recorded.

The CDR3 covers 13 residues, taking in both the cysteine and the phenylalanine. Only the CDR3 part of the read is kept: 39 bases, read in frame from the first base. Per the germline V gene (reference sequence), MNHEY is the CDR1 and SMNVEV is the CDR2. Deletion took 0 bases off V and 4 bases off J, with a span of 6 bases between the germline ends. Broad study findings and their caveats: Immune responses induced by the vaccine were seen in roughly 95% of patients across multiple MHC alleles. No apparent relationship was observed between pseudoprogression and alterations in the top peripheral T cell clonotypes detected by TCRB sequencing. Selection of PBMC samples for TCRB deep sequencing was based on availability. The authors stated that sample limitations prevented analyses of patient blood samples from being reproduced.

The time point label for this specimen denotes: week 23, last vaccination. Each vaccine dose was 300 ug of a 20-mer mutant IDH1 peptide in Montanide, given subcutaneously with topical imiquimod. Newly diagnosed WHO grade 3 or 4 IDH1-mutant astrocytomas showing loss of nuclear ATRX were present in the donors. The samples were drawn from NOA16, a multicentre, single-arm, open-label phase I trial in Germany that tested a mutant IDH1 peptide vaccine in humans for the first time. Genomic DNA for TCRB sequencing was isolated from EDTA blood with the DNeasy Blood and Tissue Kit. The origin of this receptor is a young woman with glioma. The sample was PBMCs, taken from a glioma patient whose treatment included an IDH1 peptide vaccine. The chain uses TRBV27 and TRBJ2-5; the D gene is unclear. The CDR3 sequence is CASSLSTLETQYF. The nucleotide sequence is TGTGCCAGCAGTTTATCCACCCTAGAGACCCAGTACTTC.